Each of the 25 T cell receptor beta chains below was sequenced from the same sample in a study of blood T cell repertoires in COVID-19. Using immunoSEQ multiplex PCR, the repertoire was profiled, and TCRdb retains in-frame clones only, with some absent. The sample carries fewer than 350,000 clones, around 85% recorded once. Sequenced material: peripheral blood. Every receptor here comes from a woman aged 30 to 39 who had recovered from COVID-19.

The chain links TRBV7-2 to TRBJ2-3, with 8 bases identical to TRBD2. V lost 2 bases, J lost 1 base, and 5 bases stayed unmatched. This CDR3 region has 16 residues. Per the germline V gene, CDR1 is SGHTA and CDR2 is FQGNSA. CDR3 region: CASSLWAGGGTDTQYF. The CDR3 DNA reads as TGTGCCAGCAGCTTATGGGCGGGGGGCGGCACAGATACGCAGTATTTT.

V is TRBV5-4 and J is TRBJ1-1; maybe TRBD1 (5 bases). The V end lost 0 bases, the J end lost 0 bases, and 6 bases lay between the germline ends. From germline, CDR1 is SGHNT and CDR2 YYREEE (reference sequence). The CDR3 loop spans 14 amino acids. CDR3: CASSLGQMNTEAFF. In nucleotides, the CDR3 is TGTGCCAGCAGCTTGGGACAGATGAACACTGAAGCTTTCTTT.

The rearrangement joins TRBV10-2 to TRBJ2-7; D may be TRBD2 (5 bases). The CDR3 is made up of 13 amino acids. The germline V gene encodes CDR1 WSHSY and CDR2 SAAADI. Trimming pared 7 bases from V and 1 base from J, leaving 11 bases between. The CDR3 loop reads CASKLDGSYEQYF. CDR3 coding DNA: TGCGCCAGCAAACTAGATGGGTCCTACGAGCAGTACTTC.

The V call is TRBV6-5, the J call TRBJ1-5; D unresolved. V lost 0 bases, J lost 3 bases, and 9 bases lay in between. The CDR3 is 15 residues long. Germline CDR1 is MNHEY and CDR2 is SVGAGI. DNA for the CDR3: TGTGCCAGCAGTTACTCGGCCGGGATCAATCAGCCCCAGCATTTT. This gives the protein CASSYSAGINQPQHF.

The chain combines TRBV18 with TRBJ1-5; D is unclear. Germline lookup yields CDR1 KGHSH and CDR2 LQKENI. The CDR3 is 13 amino acids. The V gene lost 8 bases and the J gene lost 4 bases, with 12 bases spanning the gap. As DNA, the CDR3 is TGTGCCAGCACCCCTGGCAGGAATCAGCCCCAGCATTTT. As protein: CASTPGRNQPQHF.

This clone appeared a single time. The V gene is TRBV4-3, the J gene TRBJ1-1; 8 positions match TRBD1. The CDR3 runs to 15 residues. The germline gives CDR1 LGHNA, CDR2 YSLEER. Trimming removed 0 bases from V and 3 bases from J; junction bases left unmatched: 3. DNA of the CDR3: TGCGCCAGCAGCCAAGAGACAGGGGACTACACTGAAGCTTTCTTT. Protein sequence: CASSQETGDYTEAFF.

This clone was seen a handful of times. This rearrangement joins TRBV6-5 to TRBJ2-7; D is possibly TRBD1 (5 bases). Germline CDR1 reads MNHEY; CDR2 reads SVGAGI. V lost 7 bases and J 6 bases, leaving 16 bases between the germline ends. This CDR3 comprises 13 residues. CDR3 sequence (DNA): TGTGCCAGCATCAACCTCTTAAGGGGCGAGCAGTACTTC. Translating it yields CASINLLRGEQYF.

This sequence joins TRBV7-9 and TRBJ2-2; D remains ambiguous. Germline CDR1 reads SEHNR; CDR2 reads FQNEAQ (reference sequence). V lost 6 bases and J 2 bases, leaving 10 bases between the germline ends. There are 14 residues in the CDR3. In DNA, the CDR3 is TGTGCCAGCAGAGAGACACCCAACACCGGGGAGCTGTTTTTT. Protein: CASRETPNTGELFF.

V and J are TRBV6-5 and TRBJ1-2; possible D gene TRBD1, 5 bases. This CDR3 spans 12 amino acids. Germline CDR1 and CDR2: MNHEY and SVGAGI. Trimming left V 8 bases short and J 8 bases short, with 15 bases between. This CDR3 is CASSQGRKGYTF. The CDR3 DNA follows: TGTGCCAGCTCGCAGGGTAGGAAAGGCTACACCTTC.

The CDR3 coding sequence is TGTGCCAGCAGTTACTCTCCGCAGACTGAAGCTTTCTTT. It translates to CASSYSPQTEAFF. V gene TRBV6-5 combines with J gene TRBJ1-1; the D is unclear. V shed 0 bases and J shed 5 bases, with 7 bases lying between them. Germline CDR1 reads MNHEY; CDR2 reads SVGAGI. The CDR3 extends over 13 amino acids.

V and J are TRBV9 and TRBJ1-2, with 7 bases matching TRBD1. V shed 0 bases and J 5 bases; nucleotides not matched to a gene: 13. The CDR3 consists of 17 residues. Germline values: CDR1 SGDLS, CDR2 YYNGEE. The CDR3 bases are TGTGCCAGCAGCGTAGAAGGCGAAAGGGGGCCTGGTTATGGCTACACCTTC. Translation gives CASSVEGERGPGYGYTF.

The V gene is TRBV7-6, the J gene TRBJ2-7; 11 bases map to TRBD1. The CDR3 is 16 residues long. Germline CDR1 reads SGHVS; CDR2 reads FNYEAQ. J was trimmed by 6 bases and V by 5 bases; bases with no gene match: 12. The chain's CDR3 is CASSVGAGQGASEQYF. DNA of the CDR3: TGTGCCAGCAGCGTAGGTGCCGGACAGGGGGCATCCGAGCAGTACTTC.

This sequence joins TRBV19 and TRBJ2-1; 9 bases match TRBD1. This CDR3 has 16 residues. Germline V lookup: CDR1 LNHDA, CDR2 SQIVND (reference sequence). The V segment lost 1 base and the J segment 9 bases; nucleotides outside the gene matches: 10. The CDR3 region is CASSIGYATGGSEQFF. The CDR3 bases are TGTGCCAGTAGTATAGGCTATGCGACAGGGGGTTCTGAGCAGTTCTTC.

V and J are TRBV27 and TRBJ2-1; 12 bases are shared with TRBD2. The V gene end was trimmed by 8 bases and the J gene end by 8 bases; junction bases not matched to a gene: 7. This CDR3 is 14 amino acids long. Germline V CDR1 and CDR2: MNHEY, SMNVEV (reference sequence). The CDR3 sequence is CASRLAGEYDEQFF. CDR3 DNA: TGTGCCAGCCGACTAGCGGGAGAGTATGATGAGCAGTTCTTC.

The gene calls are TRBV6-5 and TRBJ2-5; maybe TRBD1 (6 bases). CDR1 is MNHEY and CDR2 is SVGAGI in the germline V gene. V shed 10 bases and J shed 6 bases, with 18 bases lying between them. This CDR3 region has 13 residues. CDR3 protein: CATRDTGLQTQYF. CDR3 DNA sequence: TGTGCCACTAGGGACACGGGGCTACAGACCCAGTACTTC.

The rearrangement joins TRBV6-6 to TRBJ1-4; 9 bases are shared with TRBD1. CDR1 is MNHNY and CDR2 is SVGAGI in the germline V gene (reference sequence). This CDR3 is 15 amino acids long. V shed 9 bases and J 7 bases; nucleotides not matched to a gene: 12. CDR3 sequence reads: CASKNGGQGSEKLFF. DNA of the CDR3: TGTGCCAGTAAGAATGGGGGACAGGGTTCTGAAAAACTGTTTTTT.

The chain links TRBV2 to TRBJ2-2, with D tentatively TRBD2 (6 bases). Germline V CDR1 and CDR2: SNHLY, FYNNEI. With 8 bases removed from V and 4 bases from J, the gap between germline ends came to 14 bases. The CDR3 totals 14 residues. Here the CDR3 reads CASSRTGVTGELFF. The CDR3 DNA follows: TGTGCCAGCTCCAGAACGGGGGTCACCGGGGAGCTGTTTTTT.

This clone was recorded once. This chain uses TRBV6-2 or TRBV6-3 with TRBJ2-2, with D maybe TRBD1 (5 bases). Germline CDR1 reads MNHEY; CDR2 reads SVGEGT. CDR3 length: 16 amino acids. The ends were cut back, 0 bases at V and 7 bases at J, with 15 bases in the middle. The CDR3 DNA reads as TGTGCCAGCAGTTACTCGATGTGGCTTCAGGGCGGGGAGCTGTTTTTT. Residues: CASSYSMWLQGGELFF.

This chain uses TRBV5-1 with TRBJ2-1; no clear D gene. V dropped 4 bases and J dropped 7 bases, with 6 bases sitting between them. Germline lookup yields CDR1 SGHRS and CDR2 YFSETQ. The CDR3 spans 11 residues. The CDR3 loop reads CASSAKNEQFF. In nucleotides, the CDR3 is TGCGCCAGCAGCGCTAAGAATGAGCAGTTCTTC.

The sample holds a few counts of this clone. The chain uses TRBV27 and TRBJ2-1, with 7 nucleotides matching TRBD1. This CDR3 is 14 amino acids long. The V gene end was trimmed by 3 bases and the J gene end by 8 bases; junction bases not matched to a gene: 7. Germline V CDR1 and CDR2: MNHEY, SMNVEV (reference sequence). CDR3 in amino acids: CASSFITGVDEQFF. The DNA of the CDR3 is TGTGCCAGCAGTTTCATAACAGGGGTGGATGAGCAGTTCTTC.

This chain connects TRBV7-9 to TRBJ1-4; TRBD1 matches 8 bases. After removal of 5 bases from V and 7 bases from J, the junction contained 9 bases not matched to a gene. CDR1 and CDR2 (germline): SEHNR, FQNEAQ (reference sequence). The CDR3 totals 15 residues. The CDR3 coding sequence is TGTGCCAGCAGCCGCAACAGGGGGGGCGGTGAAAAACTGTTTTTT. This translates into CASSRNRGGGEKLFF.

This sequence joins TRBV7-2 and TRBJ2-7; the D gene is possibly TRBD2 (5 bases). The germline V gene encodes CDR1 SGHTA and CDR2 FQGNSA. V was trimmed by 2 bases and J by 4 bases, leaving 15 bases between them. The CDR3 covers 15 residues. This chain's CDR3 is CASSLRRLALYEQYF. The CDR3 DNA reads as TGTGCCAGCAGCTTACGCCGGCTAGCTTTGTACGAGCAGTACTTC.

The V and J genes are TRBV19 and TRBJ2-1, with 10 bases lining up with TRBD2. Germline assignment: CDR1 LNHDA and CDR2 SQIVND (reference sequence). Trimming at V came to 1 base and at J to 3 bases, leaving 3 bases not matched to a gene. The CDR3 runs to 16 residues. CDR3 amino acids: CASSIASSGSYNEQFF. The CDR3 DNA is TGTGCCAGTAGTATAGCGTCTAGCGGGAGCTACAATGAGCAGTTCTTC.

By share of the sample, this clone is medium-sized (0.01 to 0.1%). V gene TRBV4-1 combines with J gene TRBJ1-1; D is possibly TRBD1 (5 bases). V lost 5 bases and J lost 3, with 16 bases in between. Germline V gene data show CDR1 as MGHRA and CDR2 as YSYEKL. The CDR3 loop spans 15 amino acids. For the CDR3, the DNA is TGCGCCAGCAGCTCATACCGGGACTCCGACACTGAAGCTTTCTTT. Amino acids: CASSSYRDSDTEAFF.

The chain joins TRBV29-1 to TRBJ1-2, with D unclear. The CDR3 is 11 amino acids. V was pared by 4 bases and J by 4 bases, with 7 bases between. Per the germline V gene, CDR1 is SQVTM and CDR2 is ANQGSEA. The CDR3 nucleotides read TGCAGCGTTGTAGTTGCCTATGGCTACACCTTC. The encoded protein is CSVVVAYGYTF.